This is a list of T cell receptor beta chains from one sample in a study of response to subunit inactivated influenza vaccine. TCRdb redid the calling of the RT-PCR reads with MiXCR, one entry per CDR3 protein. The sample lists 290,000 or so distinct CDR3 sequences; roughly 20% were seen once. The source was PBMCs from blood, collected roughly 20 months after vaccination. These TCRs come from a man aged 50 to 69 who received an inactivated influenza vaccine. The CDR3 runs from the conserved cysteine through the conserved F or W. The D gene is left open where the match is weak. Clone sizes are given selectively: once, few, many, or a class where the clone is expanded.

>TRBJ2-2|NA|TRBV5-1|TRBD2
CASSTGLAGTGELFF
TGCGCCAGCAGCACCGGACTAGCGGGGACCGGGGAGCTGTTTTTT
>TRBJ1-6|many|TRBV15|NA
CATSRSLGPDNSPLHF
TGTGCCACCAGCAGAAGTTTGGGACCGGATAATTCACCCCTCCACTTT
>TRBJ2-3|few|TRBV14|NA
CASSQAVVQDTQYF
TGTGCCAGCAGCCAGGCAGTAGTGCAAGATACGCAGTATTTT
>TRBJ1-1|many|TRBV12-3/TRBV12-4|NA
CASSLSEVTEAFF
TGTGCCAGCAGTTTATCTGAAGTCACTGAAGCTTTCTTT
>TRBJ1-5|many|TRBV12-3/TRBV12-4|NA
CASSSPTISNQPQHF
TGTGCCAGCAGTTCCCCGACAATCAGCAATCAGCCCCAGCATTTT
>TRBJ1-1|NA|TRBV12-3/TRBV12-4|NA
CASSLPGGYTEAFF
TGTGCCAGCAGTTTACCCGGTGGATACACTGAAGCTTTCTTT
>TRBJ2-2|NA|TRBV12-3/TRBV12-4|TRBD1
CASSLEGAHTGELFF
TGTGCCAGCAGTTTAGAGGGGGCGCACACCGGGGAGCTGTTTTTT
>TRBJ2-7|few|TRBV20-1|NA
CSAREWGQARSYEQYF
TGCAGTGCTAGAGAATGGGGCCAGGCGCGTTCCTACGAGCAGTACTTC
>TRBJ1-3|many|TRBV6-1|NA
CASSGWTASGNTIYF
TGTGCCAGCAGTGGATGGACGGCCTCTGGAAACACCATATATTTT
>TRBJ2-1|NA|TRBV15|NA
CAASRGTGYNEQFF
TGTGCCGCCTCCCGGGGGACCGGCTACAATGAGCAGTTCTTC
>TRBJ2-6|NA|TRBV15|NA
CATSRDQEAESSGANVLTF
TGTGCCACCAGCAGAGATCAAGAAGCGGAGAGCTCTGGGGCCAACGTCCTGACTTTC
>TRBJ2-5|NA|TRBV6-1|NA
CASSETLRETQYF
TGTGCCAGCAGTGAAACCCTACGAGAGACCCAGTACTTC
>TRBJ1-3|NA|TRBV14|NA
CASSLVDIRSGNTIYF
TGTGCCAGCAGCCTCGTGGACATTCGTTCTGGAAACACCATATATTTT
>TRBJ2-5|NA|TRBV2|NA
CASSVGLPQETQYF
TGTGCCAGCAGTGTTGGACTACCCCAAGAGACCCAGTACTTC
>TRBJ1-4|many|TRBV4-2|NA
CASSQGGGHNEKLFF
TGTGCCAGCAGCCAAGGCGGGGGCCATAATGAAAAACTGTTTTTT
>TRBJ1-2|many|TRBV20-1|TRBD1
CSAMGQGADGYTF
TGCAGTGCTATGGGCCAGGGGGCCGATGGCTACACCTTC
>TRBJ2-7|few|TRBV12-3/TRBV12-4|NA
CASSQTADPSYEQYF
TGTGCCAGCAGTCAGACGGCGGACCCCTCCTACGAGCAGTACTTC
>TRBJ2-1|few|TRBV14|TRBD2
CASSQGLAVNNEQFF
TGTGCCAGCAGCCAAGGACTAGCGGTGAACAATGAGCAGTTCTTC
>TRBJ1-5|NA|TRBV6-6|NA
CASSQGTDQPQHF
TGTGCCAGCTCCCAGGGAACGGATCAGCCCCAGCATTTT
>TRBJ2-5|few|TRBV29-1|NA
CSVVGWERVKTQYF
TGCAGCGTTGTAGGGTGGGAGCGTGTTAAGACCCAGTACTTC
>TRBJ1-2|many|TRBV5-6|NA
CASSSPGRSHYGYTF
TGTGCCAGCAGTTCACCGGGGCGAAGCCACTATGGCTACACCTTC
>TRBJ1-1|few|TRBV10-3|TRBD1
CAIGTGSMNTEAFF
TGTGCCATAGGGACAGGGAGCATGAACACTGAAGCTTTCTTT
>TRBJ1-5|many|TRBV19|TRBD1
CASSRITGTGSPQPQHF
TGTGCCAGTAGTCGAATTACCGGGACAGGGAGTCCCCAGCCCCAGCATTTT
>TRBJ1-1|NA|TRBV10-3|TRBD1
CAISEPRQGGNTEAFF
TGTGCCATCAGTGAGCCACGACAGGGTGGGAACACTGAAGCTTTCTTT
>TRBJ1-2|few|TRBV24-1|TRBD1
CATRPTGSYGYTF
TGTGCCACCAGGCCGACAGGGAGCTATGGCTACACCTTC
>TRBJ2-7|few|TRBV12-3/TRBV12-4|NA
CASSFGQYSYEQYF
TGTGCCAGCAGCTTTGGACAGTACTCCTACGAGCAGTACTTC
>TRBJ2-3|NA|TRBV7-6|NA
CASSAQHGAFTDTQYF
TGTGCCAGCAGCGCACAGCACGGGGCCTTCACAGATACGCAGTATTTT
>TRBJ1-3|few|TRBV5-6|NA
CASSFLDTPSGNTIYF
TGTGCCAGCAGCTTCCTCGACACCCCCTCTGGAAACACCATATATTTT
>TRBJ1-1|many|TRBV7-9|NA
CASSLVGQLNTEAFF
TGTGCCAGCAGCTTAGTTGGGCAGCTGAACACTGAAGCTTTCTTT
>TRBJ2-1|NA|TRBV29-1|NA
CSTSRSGQFF
TGCAGCACCTCGCGTTCGGGGCAGTTCTTC
>TRBJ1-2|few|TRBV20-1|NA
CSATGGNYGYTF
TGCAGTGCTACGGGGGGAAACTATGGCTACACCTTC